What follows describes a single T cell receptor (beta chain). The antigen is unknown. These data come from a study of T cell responses to AZD1222 COVID-19 vaccine. Second-dose intervals of approximately 4 or approximately 12 weeks were pooled. V was trimmed by 2 bases and J by 5 bases, leaving 12 bases between them. Germline V gives CDR1 SGHAT, CDR2 FQNNGV. CDR3 length equals 14 residues. Profiling relied on immunoSEQ multiplex PCR, and the TCRdb table lists in-frame clones only, not all of them. The table has 180,000 or so clones, roughly 92% seen once; the top ten hold roughly 1.7%. Whole-study results and caveats: Reports indicate that nearly half of spike-specific TCRs are directed at unmutated variant regions. Baseline antibody screening turned up just six or seven seropositive AZD1222 recipients.

The sequences come from peripheral blood, collected 28 days after the second AZD1222 dose. The clonotype originates from an adult who received the AZD1222 COVID-19 vaccine. The genes are TRBV11-2 and TRBJ1-1; D possibly corresponds to TRBD1 (5 bases). CDR3 loop: CASSLSWGNTEAFF. The CDR3 DNA reads as TGTGCCAGCAGCTTAAGTTGGGGGAATACTGAAGCTTTCTTT.